The present TCR beta chain was sequenced within a study of OX40 agonist ivuxolimab in advanced cancers. At the level of the study: Past anti-PD-1, anti-PD-L1 or anti-CTLA-4 therapy was accepted, and 30% to 50% had received some.

The data were produced by immunoSEQ multiplex PCR, yet TCRdb's version contains in-frame clones alone and is incomplete. The repertoire holds fewer than 65,000 clones, with just over 85% as singletons. Notes on this clone: The antigen is undetermined.

Study results and limitations: In CD8+ T cells, expanded clones were on average more numerous than in CD4+.

Source: CD4+ or CD8+ T cells sorted from blood, taken in a trial of the OX40 agonist ivuxolimab. The TCR was taken from an adult with an advanced solid tumor such as melanoma, head and neck, liver or kidney cancer.

DNA for the CDR3: TGTGCCAGCGGCAGACTAGCGGACTCGAGGACCGGGGAGCTGTTTTTT. It is translated as CASGRLADSRTGELFF. The chain carries TRBV21-1 and TRBJ2-2; TRBD2 was called by the table and not checked on the DNA. TRBV21-1 is a recognized pseudogene. The CDR3 is 16 residues long.